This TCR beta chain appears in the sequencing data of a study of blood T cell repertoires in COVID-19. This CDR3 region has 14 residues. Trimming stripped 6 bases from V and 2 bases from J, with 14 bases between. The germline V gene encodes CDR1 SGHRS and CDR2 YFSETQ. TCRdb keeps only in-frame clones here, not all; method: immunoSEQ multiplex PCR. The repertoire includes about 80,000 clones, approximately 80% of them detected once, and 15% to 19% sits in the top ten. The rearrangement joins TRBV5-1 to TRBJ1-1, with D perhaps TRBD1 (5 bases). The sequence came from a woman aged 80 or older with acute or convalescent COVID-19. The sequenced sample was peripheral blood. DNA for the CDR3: TGCGCCAGCACCCTGGAAGGGACTAACACTGAAGCTTTCTTT. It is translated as CASTLEGTNTEAFF.